Below, 28 T cell receptor beta chains from the same sample are listed, as sequenced in a study of cytomegalovirus exposure and HLA in healthy donors (dated by TCRdb to 2015 to 2018). Library preparation employed the immunoSEQ multiplex PCR assay. The multiplex PCR relied on a mix of 60 forward primers for TCR Vbeta segments and 13 reverse primers for TCR Jbeta segments. TCRdb holds this immuneACCESS table with in-frame rearrangements only. Some clones are missing; in checked studies, unresolved V genes explain under half, and the rest has no known cause. The sample records roughly 78,000 clones, over 55% of which are singletons. Together, the top ten hold 5.7% of the sample. The sequenced sample was PBMCs. These receptors all come from a man aged 30-40 years in good health and CMV-seropositive.

A single count supports this clone. This sequence joins TRBV4-1 and TRBJ2-1, with 12 bases aligning to TRBD1. The CDR3 is 15 amino acids. V lost 4 bases, J lost 7 bases, and 5 bases stayed unmatched. Germline V gene sequence: CDR1 MGHRA, CDR2 YSYEKL. This chain's CDR3 is CASSPRDRGQNEQFF. CDR3 sequence (DNA): TGCGCCAGCAGCCCCCGGGACAGGGGGCAAAATGAGCAGTTCTTC.

This clone has a handful of counts. This chain joins TRBV18 and TRBJ2-3; D might be TRBD1 (6 bases). The germline V gene encodes CDR1 KGHSH and CDR2 LQKENI. Trimming cost V 6 bases and J 2 bases, with 24 bases left between them. The CDR3 contains 18 residues. The CDR3 loop reads CASSIKPRDTDLTDTQYF. The CDR3 region has the DNA TGTGCCAGCTCTATAAAGCCCAGGGACACGGACCTCACAGATACGCAGTATTTT.

V and J are TRBV19 and TRBJ1-1; TRBD1 is a possible D gene (6 bases). V shed 7 bases and J shed 5 bases, with 17 bases lying between them. Germline-derived CDR1 and CDR2 are LNHDA and SQIVND (reference sequence). This CDR3 is built from 14 residues. The CDR3 spells CASTPSGVGTEAFF. CDR3 sequence (DNA): TGTGCCAGTACCCCGTCAGGGGTGGGAACTGAAGCTTTCTTT.

The chain employs TRBV11-3 and TRBJ1-2; 7 positions agree with TRBD1. Germline V gene data show CDR1 as SGHNT and CDR2 as YENEEA. The CDR3 is 14 amino acids. V shed 4 bases, J shed 7 bases, and the junction held 9 bases outside the gene matches. As DNA, the CDR3 is TGTGCCAGCAGCTCGGTTTTACAGGGGTCTGGCTACACCTTC. It specifies CASSSVLQGSGYTF.

This rearrangement joins TRBV11-3 to TRBJ2-7; 9 nucleotides agree with TRBD1. Germline values: CDR1 SGHNT, CDR2 YENEEA. The J segment lost 2 bases and the V segment lost 1 base, leaving 3 bases of the junction unmatched. This CDR3 is 15 amino acids long. CDR3 loop: CASSLVGTGPYEQYF. CDR3 DNA sequence: TGTGCCAGCAGCTTAGTTGGGACAGGGCCCTACGAGCAGTACTTC.

There are a few counts of this clone. The chain recombines TRBV6-5 with TRBJ2-7, with TRBD1 matching 7 bases. V lost 5 bases to trimming and J lost 4 bases; unmatched junction nucleotides: 8. CDR3 size: 14 residues. Germline V gene lookup returns CDR1 MNHEY and CDR2 SVGAGI. DNA of the CDR3: TGTGCCAGCAGTACGACAGGGACCCTTTACGAGCAGTACTTC. This gives the protein CASSTTGTLYEQYF.

The chain is built from TRBV6-5 and TRBJ1-1; D gene ambiguous. V lost 0 bases and J 5 bases, leaving 13 bases between the germline ends. Germline CDR1 is MNHEY and CDR2 is SVGAGI. This CDR3 is 15 amino acids long. CDR3 nucleotides: TGTGCCAGCAGTTACTCTTTCACCGGTGAGACTGAAGCTTTCTTT. This sequence encodes CASSYSFTGETEAFF.

The genes are TRBV5-1 and TRBJ2-3; D ambiguous. Germline CDR1 is SGHRS and CDR2 is YFSETQ. Trimming left V 4 bases short and J 6 bases short, with 15 bases between. The CDR3 is 14 amino acids. The CDR3 DNA sequence: TGCGCCAGCAGCATTGGAACAGCAGTGGATACGCAGTATTTT. Its protein product is CASSIGTAVDTQYF.

CDR3 sequence: CASSVPSGVATDTQYF. CDR3 bases: TGTGCCAGCAGCGTCCCTAGCGGGGTCGCCACAGATACGCAGTATTTT. The V gene is TRBV9, the J gene TRBJ2-3; TRBD2 aligns across 9 bases. In germline, CDR1 is SGDLS, CDR2 YYNGEE. V was clipped by 2 bases and J by 2 bases; unmatched bases: 6. The CDR3 extends over 16 amino acids.

The J gene is TRBJ1-5, the V gene TRBV10-3; D is possibly TRBD1 (6 bases). This CDR3 region has 14 residues. V lost 0 bases, J lost 8 bases, and 11 bases lay in between. In germline, CDR1 is ENHRY, CDR2 SYGVKD. In nucleotides, the CDR3 is TGTGCCATCAGTGAGTCGAGGGGGGGTGAGCCCCAGCATTTT. Translated: CAISESRGGEPQHF.

This sequence joins TRBV7-9 and TRBJ2-7, with TRBD1 matching 10 bases. Germline assignment: CDR1 SEHNR and CDR2 FQNEAQ (reference sequence). CDR3 length: 15 residues. The V gene end was trimmed by 5 bases and the J gene end by 3 bases; junction bases not matched to a gene: 7. CDR3: CASSNRDRGHYEQYF. The CDR3 DNA reads as TGTGCCAGCAGCAACCGGGACAGGGGTCACTACGAGCAGTACTTC.

The chain is built from TRBV28 and TRBJ1-1; D is perhaps TRBD1 (6 bases). The V gene's germline CDR1 is MDHEN and CDR2 SYDVKM. Trimming removed 6 bases from V and 7 bases from J, with 15 bases in between. The CDR3 extends over 13 amino acids. The CDR3 loop is CASRKLTGSEAFF. Written as DNA, the CDR3 is TGTGCCAGCAGAAAACTAACAGGGAGTGAAGCTTTCTTT.

This clone was detected only a few times. This same CDR3 is encoded by further DNA sequences in the sample. The gene calls are TRBV6-5 and TRBJ2-1, with D possibly matching TRBD2 (6 bases). Germline V lookup: CDR1 MNHEY, CDR2 SVGAGI. This CDR3 comprises 14 residues. Trimming left V 5 bases short and J 4 bases short, with 12 bases between. As DNA, the CDR3 is TGTGCCAGCAGTCGGAGGGAATCTTACAATGAGCAGTTCTTC. This sequence encodes CASSRRESYNEQFF.

The chain couples TRBV7-3 to TRBJ1-1; D is uncertain. CDR3 length equals 13 residues. Germline V gene data show CDR1 as SGHTA and CDR2 as FQGTGA. V was clipped by 5 bases and J by 5 bases, with 12 bases between them. The CDR3 nucleotides are TGTGCCAGCAGCCCACCGGGTGAAACTGAAGCTTTCTTT. Its translation: CASSPPGETEAFF.

This clone was seen a few times. This sequence joins TRBV28 and TRBJ1-5; D is possibly TRBD1 (6 bases). V lost 5 bases and J 7 bases, leaving 15 bases between the germline ends. The CDR3 length is 14 residues. Germline values: CDR1 MDHEN, CDR2 SYDVKM. The CDR3 region is CASSPSGDQQPQHF. The CDR3 DNA is TGTGCCAGCAGTCCATCAGGGGACCAACAGCCCCAGCATTTT.

J is TRBJ1-1 and V is TRBV11-2; D unresolved. Trimming cost V 1 base and J 12 bases, with 15 bases left between them. This CDR3 is 13 amino acids long. CDR1 is SGHAT, CDR2 FQNNGV, per germline. CDR3 nucleotides: TGTGCCAGCAGCTTAGGGACGGCTCGCGGGACTTTCTTT. Its protein product is CASSLGTARGTFF.

This chain connects TRBV4-3 to TRBJ1-3; a possible D gene is TRBD1 (5 bases). This CDR3 is built from 15 residues. V lost 4 bases and J lost 0, with 10 bases in between. Germline assignment: CDR1 LGHNA and CDR2 YSLEER. The CDR3 sequence is CASSPRANSGNTIYF. The CDR3 region has the DNA TGCGCCAGCAGCCCCAGGGCTAACTCTGGAAACACCATATATTTT.

The CDR3 loop is CASSLQGNYGYTF. CDR3 DNA sequence: TGTGCCAGCAGCTTACAGGGGAACTATGGCTACACCTTC. The chain combines TRBV7-9 with TRBJ1-2, with a weak D call TRBD1 (6 bases). Germline lookup yields CDR1 SEHNR and CDR2 FQNEAQ (reference sequence). V shed 2 bases and J shed 2 bases, with 6 bases lying between them. This CDR3 comprises 13 residues.

This clone came up once. The chain recombines TRBV7-5 with TRBJ2-7; TRBD2 reflects the table's D call only, with no check against the DNA. TRBV7-5 is shown as a pseudogene. The CDR3 totals 15 residues. CDR3 loop: CARSSPGLAGYEQYF. The CDR3 DNA follows: TGTGCCAGAAGCTCCCCGGGACTAGCGGGCTACGAGCAGTACTTC.

J is TRBJ2-7 and V is TRBV28, with D possibly TRBD1 on 6 matching bases. The V gene's germline CDR1 is MDHEN and CDR2 SYDVKM. The CDR3 has 14 residues. V dropped 1 base and J dropped 11 bases, with 18 bases sitting between them. CDR3 region: CASSLSRSGTHKYF. The CDR3 DNA reads as TGTGCCAGCAGTTTATCCCGGTCCGGGACACATAAGTACTTC.

The DNA of the CDR3 is TGTGCCAGTCTCGAAAGGGGTGTGGACTATGGCTACACCTTC. It translates to CASLERGVDYGYTF. This sequence joins TRBV19 and TRBJ1-2; tentative D call: TRBD1 (5 bases). CDR1 LNHDA and CDR2 SQIVND come from the germline V gene (reference sequence). The CDR3 consists of 14 residues. The V gene lost 8 bases and the J gene lost 3 bases, with 16 bases spanning the gap.

The chain combines TRBV7-2 with TRBJ2-3, with D possibly TRBD1 on 5 matching bases. Germline V gene data show CDR1 as SGHTA and CDR2 as FQGNSA. Trimming pared 3 bases from V and 2 bases from J, leaving 9 bases between. The CDR3 extends over 14 amino acids. The CDR3: CASSFRTTTDTQYF. In DNA, the CDR3 is TGTGCCAGCAGCTTCCGGACAACCACAGATACGCAGTATTTT.

The J gene is TRBJ1-1, the V gene TRBV18; 7 positions match TRBD1. Germline assignment: CDR1 KGHSH and CDR2 LQKENI. V lost 6 bases and J lost 1; bases outside the gene matches: 5. The CDR3 length is 14 residues. Here the CDR3 reads CASSRTGENTEAFF. As DNA, the CDR3 is TGTGCCAGCTCTAGAACAGGGGAGAACACTGAAGCTTTCTTT.

A note on this clone: The junction does not match germline at one end; this may be a read error. The chain recombines TRBV29-1 with TRBJ2-5, with D perhaps TRBD1 (6 bases). The tail of the sequence fits TRBJ2-7 better, so the J call may be wrong. This CDR3 region has 14 residues. CDR1 and CDR2 (germline): SQVTM, ANQGSEA. The CDR3 nucleotides read TGCAGCGTGGAAGTAGACAGGAGGCCGACCGAGCAGTACTTC. This translates into CSVEVDRRPTEQYF.

This chain uses TRBV28 with TRBJ2-7, with D perhaps matching TRBD2 (5 bases). The V end lost 5 bases, the J end lost 3 bases, and 14 bases lay between the germline ends. The CDR3 runs 14 residues. Germline V gene sequence: CDR1 MDHEN, CDR2 SYDVKM. CDR3 in amino acids: CASSETNPYYEQYF. In DNA form, the CDR3 reads TGTGCCAGCAGTGAGACTAATCCCTACTACGAGCAGTACTTC. The whole variable domain, filled in from reference TRBV28 and TRBJ2-7, reads DVKVTQSSRYLVKRTGEKVFLECVQDMDHENMFWYRQDPGLGLRLIYFSYDVKMKEKGDIPEGYSVSREKKERFSLILESASTNQTSMYLCASSETNPYYEQYFGPGTRLTVT.

The chain employs TRBV13 and TRBJ2-2; 8 nucleotides match TRBD1. This CDR3 comprises 16 residues. Per the germline V gene, CDR1 is PRHDT and CDR2 is FYEKMQ (reference sequence). The trim removed 5 bases at V and 3 bases at J, leaving 8 bases unmatched. The CDR3 DNA reads TGTGCCAGCAGCCAAGGGGGACAGGCATACACCGGGGAGCTGTTTTTT. Residues: CASSQGGQAYTGELFF.

This chain joins TRBV7-2 and TRBJ2-2; D unresolved. Germline values: CDR1 SGHTA, CDR2 FQGNSA. The CDR3 contains 14 residues. The V and J ends lost 8 bases and 8 bases respectively, with 18 bases between them. The CDR3 sequence is CASGFQAPQGELFF. DNA for the CDR3: TGTGCCAGCGGGTTTCAGGCCCCTCAAGGGGAGCTGTTTTTT.

This chain connects TRBV4-1 to TRBJ2-3; 7 positions agree with TRBD1. The CDR3 totals 17 residues. Germline V gives CDR1 MGHRA, CDR2 YSYEKL. V gave up 0 bases and J gave up 2 bases; unmatched junction bases: 8. CDR3 sequence reads: CASSQDTETGITDTQYF. The CDR3 nucleotides are TGCGCCAGCAGCCAAGATACCGAGACAGGGATCACAGATACGCAGTATTTT.